This is a list of T cell receptor beta chains from one sample in a study of PD-1 blockade in classical Hodgkin lymphoma. The protocol was immunoSEQ multiplex PCR, while the TCRdb copy is restricted to in-frame clones and leaves out a portion. The table records about 43,000 clones, around 72% of them present only once. Here the sequenced sample was peripheral blood mononuclear cells (PBMCs), taken before the second cycle of nivolumab. Receptors originate from a human donor with classical Hodgkin lymphoma. Each CDR3 is given with its conserved first and last residue. D genes are given only for firm matches. The size entry is marked missing in some rows and otherwise reads once, few, many or a size class.

TRBJ2-7	TRBV4-3	.	.	CASSQEVSYEQYF	TGCGCCAGCAGCCAAGAGGTCTCCTACGAGCAGTACTTC
TRBJ2-3	TRBV29-1	.	.	CSGSKTDTQYF	TGCAGCGGTAGTAAGACAGATACGCAGTATTTT
TRBJ2-3	TRBV19	.	.	CASRAGASSTDTQYF	TGTGCCAGTAGGGCGGGGGCCTCTAGCACAGATACGCAGTATTTT
TRBJ1-1	TRBV9	medium-sized	.	CASSVGQGYTEAFF	TGTGCCAGCAGCGTAGGGCAGGGCTACACTGAAGCTTTCTTT
TRBJ2-1	TRBV6-6	.	TRBD2	CASSYSERGGHNEQFF	TGTGCCAGCAGTTACTCGGAGCGGGGGGGCCACAATGAGCAGTTCTTC
TRBJ1-1	TRBV6-5	.	.	CASSYIGVGTEAFF	TGTGCCAGCAGTTACATTGGGGTGGGAACTGAAGCTTTCTTT
TRBJ2-1	TRBV11-3	.	.	CASSQYGVDRNEQFF	TGTGCCAGCAGCCAATACGGTGTGGATCGCAATGAGCAGTTCTTC
TRBJ1-1	TRBV9	few	.	CASTDPRNTEAFF	TGTGCCAGCACGGATCCACGGAACACTGAAGCTTTCTTT
TRBJ2-3	TRBV7-3	.	.	CASSLGRGSGTDTQYF	TGTGCCAGCAGCTTAGGTCGAGGCTCGGGCACAGATACGCAGTATTTT
TRBJ2-2	TRBV5-4	.	TRBD2	CASSQGQASGSLDTGELFF	TGTGCCAGCAGCCAAGGTCAGGCTAGCGGGAGTCTGGACACCGGGGAGCTGTTTTTT
TRBJ1-1	TRBV28	.	.	CASTAGLAAFF	TGTGCCAGCACCGCCGGTCTGGCAGCTTTCTTT
TRBJ2-3	TRBV7-2	.	TRBD2	CASSRLAGMMTDTQYF	TGTGCCAGCAGCAGACTAGCGGGTATGATGACAGATACGCAGTATTTT
TRBJ1-3	TRBV6-9	.	.	CASSQSPDRLNTIYF	TGTGCCAGCAGCCAATCCCCGGACAGACTAAACACCATATATTTT
TRBJ2-1	TRBV11-2	.	.	CASSPNGRAHEQFF	TGTGCCAGCAGCCCTAATGGGCGGGCCCATGAGCAGTTCTTC
TRBJ1-3	TRBV7-2	.	.	CASSLGAGGGNTIYF	TGTGCCAGCAGCTTAGGAGCGGGAGGTGGAAACACCATATATTTT
TRBJ1-2	TRBV27	.	.	CASSTLQGGAGGYTF	TGTGCCAGCAGTACCCTACAGGGAGGGGCTGGTGGCTACACCTTC
TRBJ2-1	TRBV30	.	TRBD1	CAWSSGTGTHEQFF	TGTGCCTGGAGTTCAGGGACAGGGACACACGAGCAGTTCTTC
TRBJ1-2	TRBV4-2	.	.	CASSARNYGYTF	TGTGCCAGCAGCGCTCGGAACTATGGCTACACCTTC
TRBJ1-1	TRBV2	.	.	CASSGERMNTEAFF	TGTGCCAGCAGTGGTGAACGGATGAACACTGAAGCTTTCTTT
TRBJ2-7	TRBV30	once	.	CAWSGWVPRTYSYEQYF	TGTGCCTGGAGCGGGTGGGTGCCACGGACATACTCCTACGAGCAGTACTTC
TRBJ2-7	TRBV7-6	.	.	CASSLAGGSYEQYF	TGTGCCAGCAGCTTAGCGGGCGGATCCTACGAGCAGTACTTC
TRBJ1-2	TRBV5-6	.	.	CASSYQTRTNGYTF	TGTGCCAGCAGCTACCAGACACGGACAAATGGCTACACCTTC
TRBJ2-6	TRBV18	.	.	CASSRVSPPAGANVLTF	TGTGCCAGCTCACGGGTTTCCCCCCCGGCTGGGGCCAACGTCCTGACTTTC
TRBJ1-2	TRBV27	.	TRBD1	CASSHTGGNYGYTF	TGTGCCAGCAGTCATACAGGGGGCAACTATGGCTACACCTTC
TRBJ2-7	TRBV27	.	TRBD1	CASYADRGSSEQYF	TGTGCCAGCTACGCGGACAGGGGATCTTCCGAGCAGTACTTC
TRBJ1-2	TRBV28	.	.	CASSEPQGGAAIGYTF	TGTGCCAGCAGTGAACCCCAGGGTGGGGCAGCTATCGGCTACACCTTC
TRBJ2-1	TRBV9	.	.	CASRESTTNEQFF	TGTGCCAGCAGGGAGTCCACTACAAATGAGCAGTTCTTC
TRBJ2-5	TRBV9	.	.	CASSVELAQETQYF	TGTGCCAGCAGCGTAGAATTGGCACAAGAGACCCAGTACTTC
TRBJ1-2	TRBV4-1	many	TRBD1	CASSPWTGNYGYTF	TGCGCCAGCAGCCCATGGACAGGGAACTATGGCTACACCTTC
TRBJ2-1	TRBV27	.	TRBD1	CASRGQNSGNEQFF	TGTGCCAGCAGGGGACAGAACTCCGGCAATGAGCAGTTCTTC
TRBJ2-2	TRBV6-5	.	.	CASSLEGAGTGGELFF	TGTGCCAGCAGTTTAGAAGGAGCCGGGACTGGCGGGGAGCTGTTTTTT
TRBJ1-5	TRBV27	.	TRBD1	CASSLGQGDQPQHF	TGTGCCAGCAGTCTAGGACAGGGCGATCAGCCCCAGCATTTT
TRBJ2-7	TRBV4-3	.	.	CASSQGGSYEQYF	TGCGCCAGCAGCCAGGGTGGGAGCTACGAGCAGTACTTC
TRBJ2-7	TRBV19	.	.	CASSIARGVTEQYF	TGTGCCAGTAGTATAGCCAGGGGTGTTACCGAGCAGTACTTC
TRBJ2-3	TRBV7-9	.	.	CASSRYGLGGTDTQYF	TGTGCCAGCAGCCGGTATGGGTTGGGGGGCACAGATACGCAGTATTTT
TRBJ1-4	TRBV7-2	.	.	CASSSQDATNEKLFF	TGTGCCAGCAGCTCCCAAGATGCAACTAATGAAAAACTGTTTTTT
TRBJ2-3	TRBV9	.	.	CASSSRTDTQYF	TGTGCCAGCAGCTCCCGTACAGATACGCAGTATTTT
TRBJ1-2	TRBV7-9	once	.	CASSPTAGVGSGYTF	TGTGCCAGCAGCCCTACGGCCGGGGTTGGTTCTGGCTACACCTTC
TRBJ2-1	TRBV5-1	.	TRBD2	CASSPGLATYNEQFF	TGCGCCAGCAGCCCCGGACTAGCGACCTACAATGAGCAGTTCTTC
TRBJ1-5	TRBV9	.	.	CASSVGGGQNQPQHF	TGTGCCAGCAGCGTAGGAGGGGGGCAGAATCAGCCCCAGCATTTT
TRBJ2-2	TRBV30	.	.	CAWIWGAGTGELFF	TGTGCCTGGATTTGGGGCGCGGGCACCGGGGAGCTGTTTTTT